This entry features one T cell receptor beta chain sequence. The sample is drawn from a study of cytomegalovirus exposure and HLA in healthy donors. Germline CDR1 and CDR2: SGHAT and FQNNGV. This CDR3 has 15 residues. V lost 1 base to trimming and J lost 1 base, with 10 bases between them. Primers for the PCR totalled 60 Vbeta and 13 Jbeta. Generated by immunoSEQ multiplex PCR, the TCRdb table keeps only in-frame clones and is missing some. The repertoire holds about 120,000 clones, with approximately 80% as singletons. The clonotype comes from a female donor in good health and CMV-seropositive. V is TRBV11-2 and J is TRBJ1-2; D is unclear. The material sequenced was PBMCs. The CDR3 DNA is TGTGCCAGCAGCTTAGGACTAGAGTTTAACTATGGCTACACCTTC. Its translation: CASSLGLEFNYGYTF. The full variable domain, rest sourced from reference TRBV11-2 and TRBJ1-2, is EAGVAQSPRYKIIEKRQSVAFWCNPISGHATLYWYQQILGQGPKLLIQFQNNGVVDDSQLPKDRFSAERLKGVDSTLKIQPAKLEDSAVYLCASSLGLEFNYGYTFGSGTRLTVV.